This T cell receptor beta chain appears in the sequencing data of a study of T cell responses to AZD1222 COVID-19 vaccine. CDR3 length: 14 residues. Germline CDR1 is KGHDR and CDR2 is SFDVKD. Trimming pared 4 bases from V and 6 bases from J, leaving 14 bases between. The repertoire was sequenced with immunoSEQ multiplex PCR; TCRdb's copy has only in-frame clones and lacks some. The table records 100,000 or so clones, 70% to 90% of them present only once. The chain employs TRBV24-1 and TRBJ1-2; D ambiguous. The sequenced sample was peripheral blood, obtained on day 0 of AZD1222 vaccination. This receptor was obtained from an adult in good health. DNA of the CDR3: TGTGCCACCAGTGACCCAGGAGTAGGCGATGGCTACACCTTC. It yields the protein CATSDPGVGDGYTF.